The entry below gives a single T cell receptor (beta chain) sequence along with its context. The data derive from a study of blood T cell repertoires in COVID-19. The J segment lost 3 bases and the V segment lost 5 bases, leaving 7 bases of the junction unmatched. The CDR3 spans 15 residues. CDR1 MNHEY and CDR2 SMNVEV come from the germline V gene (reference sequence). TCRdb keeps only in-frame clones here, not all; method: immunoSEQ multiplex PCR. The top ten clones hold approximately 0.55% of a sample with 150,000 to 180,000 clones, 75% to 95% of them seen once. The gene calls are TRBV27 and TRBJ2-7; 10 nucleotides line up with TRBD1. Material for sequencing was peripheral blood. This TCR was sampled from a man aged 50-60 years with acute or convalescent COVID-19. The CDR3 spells CASSRAGTGDYEQYV. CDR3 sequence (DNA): TGTGCCAGCAGTCGTGCCGGGACAGGGGACTACGAGCAGTACGTC.